The 17 T cell receptor beta chains below all came from one sample that was sequenced in a study of regulatory T cells in long-lasting Graves disease. Arm-PCR of CDR3 regions with iRepertoire HTBI primers generated TCR beta libraries. TCRdb reprocessed the multiplex PCR reads with MiXCR, giving one entry per CDR3 protein. The table has approximately 690,000 distinct CDR3 sequences, around 30% seen once; the top ten hold roughly 46%. Time point in this sample: persistent/refractory GD, antithyroid drugs over 5 years with positive TRAb. PBMC-derived RNA was used for the TCR library. The sample in question was peripheral blood mononuclear cells (PBMCs), obtained when the disease was refractory, from a patient treated with antithyroid drugs. The receptors come from a female donor with Graves disease.

The chain recombines TRBV5-1 with TRBJ1-1, with TRBD1 identical over 11 bases. Per germline, CDR1 SGHRS and CDR2 YFSETQ. The V segment lost 4 bases and the J segment 0 bases; nucleotides outside the gene matches: 5. CDR3 length: 16 residues. DNA of the CDR3: TGCGCCAGCAGCCCCGGGACAGGGGGAATGAACACTGAAGCTTTCTTT. Translation gives CASSPGTGGMNTEAFF.

This clonotype was detected a few times. The CDR3 sequence: CASFERGTNTEAFF. In DNA form, the CDR3 reads TGTGCCAGCTTCGAGAGGGGAACGAACACTGAAGCTTTCTTT. The chain combines TRBV13 with TRBJ1-1; tentatively, D is TRBD1 (5 bases). The CDR3 sequence is 14 residues long. CDR1 PRHDT and CDR2 FYEKMQ come from the germline V gene (reference sequence). The V end lost 8 bases, the J end lost 1 base, and 14 bases lay between the germline ends.

The rearrangement joins TRBV2 to TRBJ2-2; D is possibly TRBD2 (6 bases). Germline-derived CDR1 and CDR2 are SNHLY and FYNNEI. V was pared by 5 bases and J by 6 bases, with 13 bases between. The CDR3 has 14 residues. In nucleotides, the CDR3 is TGTGCCAGCAGTATCGTCCCGGGAGCCGGGGAGCTGTTTTTT. It specifies CASSIVPGAGELFF.

This clonotype was seen a few times. The chain uses TRBV12-3 or TRBV12-4 and TRBJ2-1; weak D call: TRBD2 (5 bases). CDR3 length: 14 amino acids. V lost 3 bases to trimming and J lost 5 bases, with 11 bases between them. CDR3 DNA sequence: TGTGCCAGCAGTTTGGTTAGCGCAGACAATGAGCAGTTCTTC. Translating gives CASSLVSADNEQFF.

This clonotype was observed at least ten times. The chain employs TRBV28 and TRBJ2-7, with a weak D call TRBD1 (6 bases). Trimming cost V 7 bases and J 1 base, with 11 bases left between them. This CDR3 contains 13 residues. CDR1 MDHEN and CDR2 SYDVKM come from the germline V gene. Written as DNA, the CDR3 is TGTGCCAGCACCGAGGGGGTGTCCTACGAGCAGTACTTC. It specifies CASTEGVSYEQYF.

The V and J genes are TRBV7-9 and TRBJ1-2; D not certain. The germline V and J ends were trimmed by 1 base and 0 bases, with 9 bases remaining between them. The V gene's germline CDR1 is SEHNR and CDR2 FQNEAQ (reference sequence). CDR3 length: 15 amino acids. The DNA for the CDR3 is TGTGCCAGCAGCTTAGGAGCAGTAGCTAACTATGGCTACACCTTC. Translated: CASSLGAVANYGYTF.

A remark on this clonotype: At one boundary the junction diverges from the germline segment, which might be a read error. The chain couples TRBV5-1 to TRBJ2-7; TRBD1 matches 8 bases. The germline gives CDR1 SGHRS, CDR2 YFSETQ. The CDR3 loop spans 15 amino acids. The CDR3 here is CASSLVWDRTYGQYF. CDR3 DNA sequence: TGCGCCAGCAGCTTGGTGTGGGACAGGACCTACGGGCAGTACTTC.

V and J are TRBV12-3 or TRBV12-4 and TRBJ2-5; D remains ambiguous. The CDR3 contains 12 residues. Trimming stripped 4 bases from V and 2 bases from J, with 5 bases between. The CDR3 spells CASSSDQETQYF. The CDR3 nucleotides read TGTGCCAGCAGTTCGGATCAAGAGACCCAGTACTTC.

In this sample, this clonotype turned up a few times. The chain recombines TRBV28 with TRBJ2-3, with 7 bases that match TRBD2. Germline loops: CDR1 MDHEN, CDR2 SYDVKM. V was clipped by 5 bases and J by 0 bases; unmatched bases: 5. The length of the CDR3 is 15 residues. The CDR3, as DNA: TGTGCCAGCAGTGTGATTAGCGGGAGCACAGATACGCAGTATTTT. Its protein product is CASSVISGSTDTQYF.

Only one count was recorded for this clonotype. The rearrangement links TRBV27 to TRBJ2-4; 8 bases are shared with TRBD1. CDR3 length: 16 amino acids. Germline V lookup: CDR1 MNHEY, CDR2 SMNVEV (reference sequence). V dropped 5 bases and J dropped 8; count of bases not matched to a gene: 14. This CDR3 is CASSPPPGTGEDIQYF. As DNA, the CDR3 is TGTGCCAGCAGTCCCCCCCCAGGGACAGGAGAAGACATTCAGTACTTC.

The chain combines TRBV4-2 with TRBJ2-5; TRBD2 aligns across 11 bases. Trimming cost V 3 bases and J 4 bases; bases outside gene matches: 7. CDR3 size: 16 residues. Germline-derived CDR1 and CDR2 are LGHNA and YNFKEQ. DNA for the CDR3: TGTGCCAGCAGCCAGATCGTAGCGGGAGGGCTAGAGACCCAGTACTTC. It is translated as CASSQIVAGGLETQYF.

In its sample, this clonotype was seen a few times. This chain links TRBV7-9 with TRBJ2-2; D call uncertain. V lost 5 bases, J lost 4 bases, and 8 bases lay in between. CDR1 and CDR2 from the germline V gene are SEHNR and FQNEAQ (reference sequence). This CDR3 region has 13 residues. The CDR3 reads CASSPRFTGELFF. The CDR3, as DNA: TGTGCCAGCAGCCCCCGCTTCACCGGGGAGCTGTTTTTT.

The V call is TRBV25-1, the J call TRBJ2-7; 10 bases map to TRBD2. The germline V gene encodes CDR1 MGHDK and CDR2 SYGVNS. The CDR3 length is 17 residues. V was pared by 5 bases and J by 2 bases, with 12 bases of the junction left unmatched. The CDR3 region has the DNA TGTGCCAGCAGTCCTCCCAGGACTAGCGGAACGCCCTACGAGCAGTACTTC. This codes for CASSPPRTSGTPYEQYF.

In its sample, this clonotype was seen a few times. The gene calls are TRBV10-1 and TRBJ2-1; 9 bases agree with TRBD2. Germline V gives CDR1 WNHNN, CDR2 SYGVQD (reference sequence). V dropped 2 bases and J dropped 5; count of bases not matched to a gene: 7. The CDR3 is 16 amino acids. CDR3 sequence: CASSEGLAGLDNEQFF. The CDR3, as DNA: TGCGCCAGCAGTGAGGGTCTAGCGGGGTTGGACAATGAGCAGTTCTTC.

This sequence joins TRBV20-1 and TRBJ1-1, with D tentatively TRBD1 (5 bases). V dropped 6 bases and J dropped 1 base, with 9 bases sitting between them. This CDR3 has 12 amino acids. Germline values: CDR1 DFQATT, CDR2 SNEGSKA (reference sequence). The CDR3 spells CSAKRGNTEAFF. The CDR3 DNA is TGCAGTGCGAAGAGGGGGAACACTGAAGCTTTCTTT.

This clonotype occurred many times. The V gene is TRBV7-9, the J gene TRBJ1-1; tentatively, D is TRBD1 (6 bases). CDR1 is SEHNR and CDR2 is FQNEAQ in the germline V gene (reference sequence). V lost 5 bases, J lost 1 base, and 11 bases lay in between. The CDR3 covers 14 residues. CDR3 residues: CASSQQGGNTEAFF. Here the CDR3 DNA reads TGTGCCAGCAGCCAACAGGGCGGGAACACTGAAGCTTTCTTT.

The chain is built from TRBV2 and TRBJ2-7; a possible D gene is TRBD1 (6 bases). Trimming removed 6 bases at V and 3 bases at J, with 12 bases between. Germline CDR1 reads SNHLY; CDR2 reads FYNNEI. There are 13 residues in the CDR3. The CDR3: CASSRPGVYEQYF. In DNA form, the CDR3 reads TGTGCCAGCAGCCGCCCAGGGGTCTACGAGCAGTACTTC.